These 2 T cell receptor beta chains came from one sample sequenced in a study of cytomegalovirus exposure and HLA in healthy donors. It was with 60 Vbeta and 13 Jbeta primers that the PCR ran. Generated by immunoSEQ multiplex PCR, the TCRdb table keeps only in-frame clones and is missing some. This listing includes tens of thousands of clones. The sample was PBMCs. These receptors were collected from a woman younger than 30 in good health and CMV-seronegative.

The rearrangement links TRBV18 to TRBJ2-1; TRBD1 agrees at 7 bases. Germline V gene data show CDR1 as KGHSH and CDR2 as LQKENI. Germline trimming cut 2 bases from V and 1 base from J; bases unmatched to any gene: 2. The CDR3 is 15 amino acids. DNA for the CDR3: TGTGCCAGCTCACCAGCGACAGGGTCCTACAATGAGCAGTTCTTC. It is translated as CASSPATGSYNEQFF.

V is TRBV18 and J is TRBJ1-2; D unclear. The V end was cut by 2 bases, the J end by 0 bases, with 13 bases between. The CDR3 is 16 residues long. Germline assignment: CDR1 KGHSH and CDR2 LQKENI. The CDR3 DNA follows: TGTGCCAGCTCACCAGGGCTCCAGGTGACTAACTATGGCTACACCTTC. Encoded protein: CASSPGLQVTNYGYTF.